This T cell receptor beta chain was identified in a study of T cells in Graves' hyperthyroidism and ophthalmopathy. The source material, RNA transcripts, was used to amplify TCR beta CDR3 regions. During a first-round RT-PCR of the TCR CDR3, the HTBI primer set was used. TCRdb reprocessed the multiplex PCR reads via MiXCR and lists one record per CDR3 protein. The sample records 700,000 to 950,000 distinct CDR3 sequences, over 35% being singletons. V was trimmed by 5 bases and J by 2 bases, leaving 12 bases between them. Germline CDR1 and CDR2: SGHTA and FQGNSA. The CDR3 runs 14 residues. A patient was excluded if there was uncontrolled infection, other autoimmune disease, pregnancy or lactation. The sample holds many counts of this clonotype. Its antigen is still unknown. Study-level results: Peripheral blood also featured most of the thyroid clonotypes expanded above 0.001. Using 13 V-J features, a model discriminated ophthalmopathy from stable hyperthyroidism. Ophthalmopathy was identified by the model a median about 6 months ahead of onset.

This receptor was obtained from a woman aged 40 to 50 with Graves' hyperthyroidism. The sequencing sample was made of blood. This chain links TRBV7-2 with TRBJ1-2; D is ambiguous. CDR3 loop: CASSQQSINYGYTF. CDR3 nucleotides: TGTGCCAGCAGCCAGCAGAGTATCAACTATGGCTACACCTTC.